Below are 26 T cell receptor beta chains sequenced from a single sample in a study of T-cell reconstitution after alpha-beta-depleted transplantation in children listed by TCRdb under 2016. The sample's treatment or condition, from its label and the paper: allogeneic hematopoietic cell transplantation with graft depleted of TCRalphabeta T cells and CD19 B cells. The library was produced with PCR. TCRdb records Illumina HiSeq 2500 as the sequencer. TCR libraries were prepared with molecular barcoding, using unique molecular identifiers to normalize TCRbeta repertoire quantification. TCRdb trimmed the raw reads at Q25, called clones with MiXCR and kept productive beta chains. One record per CDR3 amino acid sequence lists the most common genes and DNA. This sample lists 780,000 or so distinct CDR3 sequences; under 20% were detected once. Of the sample, around 5% is held by the ten largest clones. The material was PBMCs, mostly from graft donor cells, obtained 360 days after TCRalphabeta/CD19-depleted stem cell transplant. The receptors shown here come from a male patient younger than 18 who had a stem cell transplant for acute lymphoblastic leukemia, so the T cells may come from the graft donor.

The chain carries TRBV20-1 and TRBJ2-7; a possible D gene is TRBD2 (6 bases). The CDR3 is made up of 13 amino acids. The germline V gene encodes CDR1 DFQATT and CDR2 SNEGSKA (reference sequence). V lost 5 bases and J 0 bases, leaving 11 bases between the germline ends. CDR3 amino acids: CSAPGVNSYEQYF. CDR3 nucleotide sequence: TGCAGTGCTCCGGGAGTCAACTCCTACGAGCAGTACTTC.

This clonotype appeared a few times. This chain joins TRBV7-8 and TRBJ1-1; no firm D call. Trimming shortened V by 5 bases and J by 3 bases, and 16 bases separated the two germline ends. CDR3 length: 15 residues. Germline V gene data show CDR1 as SGHVS and CDR2 as FQNEAQ. CDR3 coding DNA: TGTGCCAGCAGCCATAGAACGGCGCTGGACACTGAAGCTTTCTTT. Translated, it gives CASSHRTALDTEAFF.

This clonotype was seen only a few times. The chain employs TRBV3-1 and TRBJ2-1; a weak D match, TRBD1 (5 bases). Germline CDR1 is LGHDT and CDR2 is YNNKEL (reference sequence). This CDR3 has 16 residues. The ends were cut back, 1 base at V and 8 bases at J, with 18 bases in the middle. The CDR3 is CASSQGNWLWGHEQFF. For the CDR3, the DNA is TGTGCCAGCAGCCAAGGGAATTGGTTATGGGGCCATGAGCAGTTCTTC.

This clonotype was counted only a few times. This chain joins TRBV7-6 and TRBJ2-7; tentative D call: TRBD2 (6 bases). This CDR3 is built from 12 residues. Germline V gives CDR1 SGHVS, CDR2 FNYEAQ. The ends were cut back, 5 bases at V and 6 bases at J, with 11 bases in the middle. CDR3 DNA sequence: TGTGCCAGCAGCCCCCCCGGGAGCGAGCAGTACTTC. It codes for CASSPPGSEQYF.

V is TRBV23-1 and J is TRBJ2-1; 7 bases line up with TRBD2. TRBV23-1 is an ORF; its function is uncertain. The V and J ends lost 3 bases and 9 bases, in that order; junction bases with no gene match: 8. The CDR3 consists of 14 residues. The CDR3 loop reads CASSQSGLESEQFF. The CDR3 DNA reads as TGCGCCAGCAGTCAGTCCGGACTAGAGAGTGAGCAGTTCTTC.

This chain connects TRBV6-5 to TRBJ2-3, with D hard to call. With 2 bases removed from V and 0 bases from J, the gap between germline ends came to 6 bases. CDR1 and CDR2 (germline): MNHEY, SVGAGI. This CDR3 spans 14 amino acids. CDR3 protein: CASSYDESTDTQYF. CDR3 bases: TGTGCCAGCAGTTACGACGAAAGCACAGATACGCAGTATTTT.

This clonotype was seen a few times. The CDR3 loop reads CASSFTGGRTDTQYF. CDR3 DNA sequence: TGTGCCAGCAGCTTCACAGGGGGCAGGACAGATACGCAGTATTTT. The chain employs TRBV7-8 and TRBJ2-3, with TRBD1 matching over 9 bases. The V and J ends lost 3 bases and 3 bases, in that order; junction bases with no gene match: 4. CDR3 length: 15 residues. Germline V gene data show CDR1 as SGHVS and CDR2 as FQNEAQ.

CDR3 sequence reads: CSAVDRGFTRETQYF. The DNA of the CDR3 is TGCAGTGCCGTCGACAGGGGGTTCACTCGGGAGACCCAGTACTTC. The J gene is TRBJ2-5, the V gene TRBV20-1, with 9 nucleotides matching TRBD1. This CDR3 region has 15 residues. Per the germline V gene, CDR1 is DFQATT and CDR2 is SNEGSKA (reference sequence). J gave up 5 bases and V 6 bases, and 13 bases lay outside the gene matches.

There are many counts of this clonotype. The rearrangement uses TRBV29-1 and TRBJ2-7; D may match TRBD1 or TRBD2 (6 bases each). The germline V and J ends were trimmed by 3 bases and 2 bases, with 14 bases remaining between them. Germline V CDR1 and CDR2: SQVTM, ANQGSEA. The CDR3 contains 14 residues. CDR3 sequence (DNA): TGCAGCGTTGAGTATGAGGGGGGTCCCTACGAGCAGTACTTC. Protein product: CSVEYEGGPYEQYF.

V is TRBV29-1 and J is TRBJ2-3, with D unresolved. The CDR3 is 10 amino acids. Trimming pared 4 bases from V and 4 bases from J, leaving 3 bases between. CDR1 is SQVTM, CDR2 ANQGSEA, per germline. CDR3 protein: CSVGSDTQYF. The CDR3 bases are TGCAGCGTTGGCTCAGATACGCAGTATTTT.

This clonotype was observed a handful of times. CDR3 region: CATSGKGWDHNTGELFF. The CDR3 DNA reads TGTGCCACCAGTGGGAAGGGGTGGGACCATAACACCGGGGAGCTGTTTTTT. The V gene is TRBV24-1, the J gene TRBJ2-2; D is perhaps TRBD1 or TRBD2 (5 bases each). This CDR3 spans 17 amino acids. Germline CDR1 reads KGHDR; CDR2 reads SFDVKD. Trimming stripped 5 bases from V and 2 bases from J, with 17 bases between.

V is TRBV27 and J is TRBJ2-7; 7 bases match TRBD1. J was trimmed by 3 bases and V by 5 bases; bases with no gene match: 4. This CDR3 region has 13 residues. Looked up from germline, CDR1 is MNHEY and CDR2 is SMNVEV (reference sequence). CDR3 in amino acids: CASSPYRGYEQYF. CDR3 DNA: TGTGCCAGCAGTCCTTACAGGGGCTACGAGCAGTACTTC.

The rearrangement uses TRBV24-1 and TRBJ2-7, with 10 bases matching TRBD1. This CDR3 region has 16 residues. In germline, CDR1 is KGHDR, CDR2 SFDVKD. With 12 bases clipped from V and 5 bases from J, the junction kept 18 bases outside the gene matches. In nucleotides, the CDR3 is TGTGCCGTCAGCTCCCTCCGGACAGGGGGAACCCACGAGCAGTACTTC. Translated, it gives CAVSSLRTGGTHEQYF.

The chain recombines TRBV7-2 with TRBJ2-5; TRBD2 matches 10 bases. This CDR3 contains 19 residues. The ends lost 0 bases at V and 4 bases at J; junction bases unmatched: 14. Germline CDR1 and CDR2: SGHTA and FQGNSA. DNA of the CDR3: TGTGCCAGCAGCTTAGCGCTATATGGTAGCGGGAGGCCCGCAGAGACCCAGTACTTC. Its protein product is CASSLALYGSGRPAETQYF.

The chain couples TRBV27 to TRBJ1-2; possible D gene TRBD1, 6 bases. The CDR3 has 13 amino acids. The V gene's germline CDR1 is MNHEY and CDR2 SMNVEV (reference sequence). The V end lost 2 bases, the J end lost 6 bases, and 10 bases lay between the germline ends. The CDR3 DNA is TGTGCCAGCAGTTTAACAGGGAGGAATGGCTACACCTTC. It encodes CASSLTGRNGYTF.

This clonotype was observed at least ten times. This chain connects TRBV7-9 to TRBJ2-1; TRBD1 might be the D (6 bases). CDR1 is SEHNR, CDR2 FQNEAQ, per germline (reference sequence). V dropped 5 bases and J dropped 7 bases, with 9 bases sitting between them. The CDR3 has 12 residues. The CDR3 DNA is TGTGCCAGCAGCGCTAGGGGGAATGAGCAGTTCTTC. Its protein product is CASSARGNEQFF.

J is TRBJ2-5 and V is TRBV5-1, with 9 positions matching TRBD1. CDR1 and CDR2 (germline): SGHRS, YFSETQ. V dropped 3 bases and J dropped 1; count of bases not matched to a gene: 4. This CDR3 region has 15 residues. CDR3 amino acids: CASSYRQGVQETQYF. As DNA, the CDR3 is TGCGCCAGCAGCTACCGACAGGGGGTCCAAGAGACCCAGTACTTC.

The CDR3 loop reads CASSSHISTDTQYF. CDR3 sequence (DNA): TGTGCCAGCAGTTCCCACATCAGCACAGATACGCAGTATTTT. The V gene is TRBV27, the J gene TRBJ2-3; no reliable D call. Germline CDR1 is MNHEY and CDR2 is SMNVEV (reference sequence). The CDR3 is made up of 14 amino acids. With 4 bases removed from V and 0 bases from J, the gap between germline ends came to 8 bases.

V usage is TRBV9 and J usage is TRBJ2-7; D is tentatively TRBD1 or TRBD2 (5 bases each). The CDR3 covers 16 residues. The germline gives CDR1 SGDLS, CDR2 YYNGEE. V was clipped by 0 bases and J by 7 bases, with 20 bases between them. The CDR3 nucleotides read TGTGCCAGCAGCGTAGGGATCGCGGGTGTATCAGGGGAGCAGTACTTC. This codes for CASSVGIAGVSGEQYF.

Many counts were recorded for this clonotype. The rearrangement joins TRBV6-5 to TRBJ2-1; D is uncertain. Germline assignment: CDR1 MNHEY and CDR2 SVGAGI. Trimming removed 1 base at V and 4 bases at J, with 11 bases between. This CDR3 is 15 amino acids long. CDR3 protein: CASSYYQGYYNEQFF. DNA for the CDR3: TGTGCCAGCAGTTACTACCAAGGGTATTACAATGAGCAGTTCTTC.

The gene calls are TRBV13 and TRBJ1-2; unclear D gene. This CDR3 contains 14 residues. Germline V gives CDR1 PRHDT, CDR2 FYEKMQ (reference sequence). The V end was cut by 5 bases, the J end by 4 bases, with 14 bases between. DNA for the CDR3: TGTGCCAGCAGCCCCCTTTTTCGAGGCTATGGCTACACCTTC. Translation: CASSPLFRGYGYTF.

This clonotype turned up a few times. The V call is TRBV20-1, the J call TRBJ1-4; D possibly corresponds to TRBD1 (6 bases). From germline, CDR1 is DFQATT and CDR2 SNEGSKA (reference sequence). CDR3 length: 15 amino acids. V shed 0 bases and J shed 10 bases, with 18 bases lying between them. The CDR3 is CSARDLGSGVGKLFF. The DNA of the CDR3 is TGCAGTGCTAGAGATCTCGGGTCAGGGGTTGGAAAACTGTTTTTT.

This clonotype was seen a handful of times. J is TRBJ2-7 and V is TRBV3-1; TRBD2 aligns across 7 bases. The ends lost 0 bases at V and 3 bases at J; junction bases unmatched: 5. The CDR3 has 15 residues. Germline-derived CDR1 and CDR2 are LGHDT and YNNKEL (reference sequence). The CDR3 loop is CASSQDLSGNYEQYF. The CDR3 nucleotides are TGTGCCAGCAGCCAAGATCTGAGCGGGAACTACGAGCAGTACTTC.

This clonotype was detected a few times. The chain joins TRBV5-1 to TRBJ2-1; D remains unclear. The CDR3 consists of 17 residues. Germline values: CDR1 SGHRS, CDR2 YFSETQ. The germline V and J ends were trimmed by 0 bases and 4 bases, with 17 bases remaining between them. DNA of the CDR3: TGCGCCAGCAGCTTGGCCCCGCAAGGTACTGGTTACAATGAGCAGTTCTTC. This gives the protein CASSLAPQGTGYNEQFF.

J is TRBJ2-7 and V is TRBV12-3 or TRBV12-4; D is uncertain. The CDR3 has 14 residues. V gave up 5 bases and J gave up 0 bases, with 11 bases separating them. The CDR3 protein is CASSLRIPSYEQYF. CDR3 coding DNA: TGTGCCAGCAGTCTCAGAATTCCCTCCTACGAGCAGTACTTC.

This chain uses TRBV28 with TRBJ1-2; 7 positions agree with TRBD1. The V segment lost 3 bases and the J segment 7 bases; nucleotides outside the gene matches: 8. Germline V CDR1 and CDR2: MDHEN, SYDVKM. CDR3 length: 14 residues. DNA for the CDR3: TGTGCCAGCAGTTTCCCCGACAGGGCTGGTGGCTACACCTTC. Translated, it gives CASSFPDRAGGYTF.